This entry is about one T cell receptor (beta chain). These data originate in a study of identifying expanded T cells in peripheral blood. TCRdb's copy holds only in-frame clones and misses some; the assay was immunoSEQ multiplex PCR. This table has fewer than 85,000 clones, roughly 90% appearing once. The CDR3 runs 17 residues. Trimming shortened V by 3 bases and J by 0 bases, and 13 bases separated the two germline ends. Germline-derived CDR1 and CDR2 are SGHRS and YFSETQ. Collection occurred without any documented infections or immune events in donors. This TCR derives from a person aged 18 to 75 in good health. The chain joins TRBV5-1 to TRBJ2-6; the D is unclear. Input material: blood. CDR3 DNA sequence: TGCGCCAGCAGCTCCGTTGTAGGTCCCTCTGGGGCCAACGTCCTGACTTTC. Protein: CASSSVVGPSGANVLTF.